The T cell receptor beta chain described here comes from a study of breast tumors, draining lymph nodes, adjacent tissues. Breast cancer patients provided tissue from their axillary draining lymph nodes. The study, taken as a whole, reports: Tumor and nontumor repertoires were significantly more similar in luminal-like than in basal-like breast cancer. Data fit most tumor T cells coming from lymph node, expanding in tumor. The lymph node origin of tumor T cells was framed as consistent with a hypothesis, not demonstrated. Compared with lymph nodes, tumors were less diverse; compared with nontumor tissue, more.

Of note for this clonotype: Its antigen is currently unknown. A much more abundant neighbour one base away suggests this may be a read error. No conserved phenylalanine or tryptophan is present at the end of the CDR3, so a read error is the likely explanation.

The CDR3 covers 13 residues. V gave up 0 bases and J gave up 4 bases, with 4 bases separating them. Germline CDR1 SGDLS, CDR2 YYNGEE. TCRdb fed the multiplex PCR reads into MiXCR, producing one record per CDR3 protein. This table has around 130,000 distinct CDR3 sequences, around 20% appearing once. The chain couples TRBV9 to TRBJ2-2; no clear D. Sequencing used axillary lymph node tissue. This TCR was sampled from a female donor with breast cancer. Some clones in this sample may be carry-over from other donors' samples. The CDR3 DNA reads TGTGCCAGCAGCGTAGCTTCCACCGGGGAGCTGTTTTCT. Translated: CASSVASTGELFS.